This T cell receptor (beta chain) appears in the sequencing data of a study of blood T cells in healthy people across ages. The study, taken as a whole, reports: It was not known whether donors were CMV positive (a possible confounder of expanded clonotype changes).

A J-beta primer mix and a sample-barcoded 5' primer were used in a second PCR of roughly 7 to 12 cycles. Each CDR3 protein gets one entry after TCRdb re-called the 5' RACE reads with MiXCR. The data show some 800,000 distinct CDR3 sequences, 25% seen once. With respect to this clonotype: Its antigen is undetermined.

The same data also went into a second study, on T cells of mothers and their children. That report notes: Donation came from three healthy Caucasian mothers together with their six children. Sample barcodes plus 2-4 random nucleotides came from the M1S primer.

The origin of this receptor is a boy younger than 18 in good health. Sequenced input: blood.

This CDR3 is CAIQGEAGGNYGYTF. The CDR3, as DNA: TGTGCCATCCAGGGGGAGGCAGGGGGGAACTATGGCTACACCTTC. The V and J genes are TRBV28 and TRBJ1-2, with 7 nucleotides matching TRBD1. The J segment lost 2 bases and the V segment lost 10 bases, leaving 13 bases of the junction unmatched. The length of the CDR3 is 15 residues. The germline V gene encodes CDR1 MDHEN and CDR2 SYDVKM.